This paragraph covers one T cell receptor (beta chain) sequence. The study ran the assay at deep level. The authors sequenced unsorted PBMC DNA on ten immunoSEQ deep assay plates. Libraries were prepared by immunoSEQ multiplex PCR; TCRdb keeps only in-frame clonotypes and omits some of them. The table lists about 490,000 clones, roughly four fifths of them singletons. The germline gives CDR1 SGHVS, CDR2 FNYEAQ. The CDR3 spans 13 residues. V gave up 1 base and J gave up 5 bases, with 9 bases separating them. This record comes from a study of shared clonotypes between healthy human individuals. The rearrangement uses TRBV7-6 and TRBJ2-7; D might be TRBD1 (5 bases). The TCR sequence derives from a woman aged 40 to 50 in good health. Some clones in this sample may be carry-over from other donors' samples. What was sequenced was PBMCs. This CDR3 reads CASSLGRVDEQYF. The CDR3 bases are TGTGCCAGCAGCTTAGGCAGGGTGGACGAGCAGTACTTC.